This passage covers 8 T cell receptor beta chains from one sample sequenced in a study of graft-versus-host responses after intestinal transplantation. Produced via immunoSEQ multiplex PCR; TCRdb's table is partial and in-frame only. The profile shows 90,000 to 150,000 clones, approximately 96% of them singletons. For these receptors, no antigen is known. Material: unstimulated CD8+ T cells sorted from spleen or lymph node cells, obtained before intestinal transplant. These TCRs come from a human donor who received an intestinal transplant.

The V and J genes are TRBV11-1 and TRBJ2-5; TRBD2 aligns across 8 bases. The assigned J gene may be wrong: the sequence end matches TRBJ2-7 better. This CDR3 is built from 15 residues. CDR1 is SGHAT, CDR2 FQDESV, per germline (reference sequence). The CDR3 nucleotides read TGTGCCAGCAGCTTAGTTACTAGCGGACCCTACGAGCAGTACTTC. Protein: CASSLVTSGPYEQYF.

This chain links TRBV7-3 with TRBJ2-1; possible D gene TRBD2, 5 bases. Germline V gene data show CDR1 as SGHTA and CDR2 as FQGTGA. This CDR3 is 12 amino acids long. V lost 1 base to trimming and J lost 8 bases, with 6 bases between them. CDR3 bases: TGTGCCAGCAGCTTAAGAGGGTATGAGCAGTTCTTC. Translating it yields CASSLRGYEQFF.

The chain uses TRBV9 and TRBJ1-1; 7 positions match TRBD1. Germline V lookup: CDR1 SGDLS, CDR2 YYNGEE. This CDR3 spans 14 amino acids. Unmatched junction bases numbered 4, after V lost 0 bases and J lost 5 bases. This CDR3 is CASSVGDRDTEAFF. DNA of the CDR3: TGTGCCAGCAGCGTAGGAGACAGGGATACTGAAGCTTTCTTT.

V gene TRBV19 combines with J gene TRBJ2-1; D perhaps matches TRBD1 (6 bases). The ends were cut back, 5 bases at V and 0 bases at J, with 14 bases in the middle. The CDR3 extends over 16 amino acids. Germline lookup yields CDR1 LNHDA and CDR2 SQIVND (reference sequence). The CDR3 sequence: CASSAYRASSYNEQFF. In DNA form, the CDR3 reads TGTGCCAGTAGTGCCTACAGGGCTAGCTCCTACAATGAGCAGTTCTTC.

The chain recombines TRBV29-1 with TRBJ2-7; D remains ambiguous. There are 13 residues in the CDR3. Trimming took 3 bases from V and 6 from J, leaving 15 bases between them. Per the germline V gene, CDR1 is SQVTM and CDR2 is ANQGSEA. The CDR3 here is CSVDWRGRSEQYF. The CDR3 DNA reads TGCAGCGTTGACTGGCGAGGAAGGAGCGAGCAGTACTTC.

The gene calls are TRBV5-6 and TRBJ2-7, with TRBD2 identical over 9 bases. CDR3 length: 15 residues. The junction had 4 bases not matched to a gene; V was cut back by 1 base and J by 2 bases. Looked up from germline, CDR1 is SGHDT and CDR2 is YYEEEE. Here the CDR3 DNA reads TGTGCCAGCAGCTTGATGTCTAGCGGGACCTACGAGCAGTACTTC. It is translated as CASSLMSSGTYEQYF. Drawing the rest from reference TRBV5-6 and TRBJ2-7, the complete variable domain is DAGVTQSPTHLIKTRGQQVTLRCSPKSGHDTVSWYQQALGQGPQFIFQYYEEEERQRGNFPDRFSGHQFPNYSSELNVNALLLGDSALYLCASSLMSSGTYEQYFGPGTRLTVT.

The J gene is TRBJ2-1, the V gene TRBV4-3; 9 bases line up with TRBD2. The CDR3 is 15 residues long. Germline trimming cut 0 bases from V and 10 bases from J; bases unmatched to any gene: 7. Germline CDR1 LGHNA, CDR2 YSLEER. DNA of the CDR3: TGCGCCAGCAGCCAAGATCCTAGCGGGACGGGCGAGCAGTTCTTC. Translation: CASSQDPSGTGEQFF.

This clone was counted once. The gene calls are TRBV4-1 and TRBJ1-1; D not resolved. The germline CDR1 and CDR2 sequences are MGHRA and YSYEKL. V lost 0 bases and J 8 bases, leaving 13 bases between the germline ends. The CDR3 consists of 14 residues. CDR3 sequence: CASSQDRVYREAFF. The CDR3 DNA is TGCGCCAGCAGCCAAGATCGAGTGTATCGGGAAGCTTTCTTT.